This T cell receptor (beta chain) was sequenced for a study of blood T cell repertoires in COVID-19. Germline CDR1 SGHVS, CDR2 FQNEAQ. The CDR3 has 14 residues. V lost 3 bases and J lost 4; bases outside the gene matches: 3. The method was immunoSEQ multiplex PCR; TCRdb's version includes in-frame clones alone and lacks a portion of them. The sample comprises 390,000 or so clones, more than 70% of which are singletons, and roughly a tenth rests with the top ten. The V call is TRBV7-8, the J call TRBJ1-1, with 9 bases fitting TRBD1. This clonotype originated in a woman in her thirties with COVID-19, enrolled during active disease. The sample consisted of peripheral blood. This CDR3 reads CASSFRQGGTEAFF. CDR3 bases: TGTGCCAGCAGCTTCCGACAGGGGGGCACTGAAGCTTTCTTT.